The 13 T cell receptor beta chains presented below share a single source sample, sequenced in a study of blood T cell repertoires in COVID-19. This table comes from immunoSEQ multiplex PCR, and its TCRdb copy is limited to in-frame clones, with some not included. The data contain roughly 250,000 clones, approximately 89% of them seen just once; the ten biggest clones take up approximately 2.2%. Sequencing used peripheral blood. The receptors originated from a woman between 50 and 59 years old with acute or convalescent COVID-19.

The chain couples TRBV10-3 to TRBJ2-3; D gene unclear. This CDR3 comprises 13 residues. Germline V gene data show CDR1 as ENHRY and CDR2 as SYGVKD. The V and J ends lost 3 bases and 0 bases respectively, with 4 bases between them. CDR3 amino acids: CAISEESTDTQYF. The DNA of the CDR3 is TGTGCCATCAGTGAAGAGAGCACAGATACGCAGTATTTT.

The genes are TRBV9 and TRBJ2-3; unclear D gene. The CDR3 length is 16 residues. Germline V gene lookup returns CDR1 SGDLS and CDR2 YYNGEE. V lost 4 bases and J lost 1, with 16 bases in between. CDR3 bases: TGTGCCAGCAGCCCGGCGACCCTAGGAGGCACAGATACGCAGTATTTT. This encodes CASSPATLGGTDTQYF.

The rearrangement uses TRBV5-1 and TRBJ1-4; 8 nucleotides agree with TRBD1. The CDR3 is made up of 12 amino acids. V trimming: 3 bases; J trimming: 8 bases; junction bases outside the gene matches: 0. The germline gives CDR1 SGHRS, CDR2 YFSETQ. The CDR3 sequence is CASSWDREKLFF. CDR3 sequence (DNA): TGCGCCAGCAGCTGGGACAGGGAAAAACTGTTTTTT.

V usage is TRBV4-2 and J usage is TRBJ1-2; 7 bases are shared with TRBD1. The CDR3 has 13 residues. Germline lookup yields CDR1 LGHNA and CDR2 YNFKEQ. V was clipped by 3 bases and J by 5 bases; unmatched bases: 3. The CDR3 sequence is CASSQGQTYGYTF. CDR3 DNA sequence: TGTGCCAGCAGCCAGGGACAGACGTATGGCTACACCTTC.

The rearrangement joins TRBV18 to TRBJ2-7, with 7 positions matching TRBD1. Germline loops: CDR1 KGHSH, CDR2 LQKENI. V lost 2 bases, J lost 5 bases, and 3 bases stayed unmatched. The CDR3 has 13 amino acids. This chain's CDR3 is CASSPGTDNEQYF. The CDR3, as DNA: TGTGCCAGCTCACCAGGGACAGACAACGAGCAGTACTTC.

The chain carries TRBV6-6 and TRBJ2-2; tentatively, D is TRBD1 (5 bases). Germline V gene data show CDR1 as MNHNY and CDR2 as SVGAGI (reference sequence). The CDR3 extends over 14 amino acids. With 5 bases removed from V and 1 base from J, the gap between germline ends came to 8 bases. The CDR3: CASSTTGNTGELFF. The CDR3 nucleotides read TGTGCCAGCAGTACCACAGGGAACACCGGGGAGCTGTTTTTT.

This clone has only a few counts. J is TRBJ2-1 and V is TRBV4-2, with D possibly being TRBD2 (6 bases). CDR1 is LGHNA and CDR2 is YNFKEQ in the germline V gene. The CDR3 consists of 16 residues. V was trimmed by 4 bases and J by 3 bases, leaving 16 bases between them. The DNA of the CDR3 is TGTGCCAGCAGCCGGCCTGGTAGCGGCCGCTACAATGAGCAGTTCTTC. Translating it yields CASSRPGSGRYNEQFF.

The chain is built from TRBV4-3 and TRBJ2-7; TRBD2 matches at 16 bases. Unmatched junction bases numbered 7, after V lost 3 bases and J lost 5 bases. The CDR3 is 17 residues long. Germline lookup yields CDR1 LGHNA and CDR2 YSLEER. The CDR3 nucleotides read TGCGCCAGCAGCCAGGGGACTAGCGGGAGGGCCCGGAACGAGCAGTACTTC. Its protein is CASSQGTSGRARNEQYF.

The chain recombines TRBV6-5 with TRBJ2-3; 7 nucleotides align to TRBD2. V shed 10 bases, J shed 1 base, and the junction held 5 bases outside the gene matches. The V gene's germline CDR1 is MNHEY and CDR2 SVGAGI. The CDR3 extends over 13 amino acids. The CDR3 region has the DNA TGTGCCACCCGACGGGAGGGCACAGATACGCAGTATTTT. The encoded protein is CATRREGTDTQYF.

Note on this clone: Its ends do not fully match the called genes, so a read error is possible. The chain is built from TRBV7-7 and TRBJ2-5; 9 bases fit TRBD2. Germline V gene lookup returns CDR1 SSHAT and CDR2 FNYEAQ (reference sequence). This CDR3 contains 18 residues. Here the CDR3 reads CASSFGGMSGRFGETQYF. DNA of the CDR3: TGTGCTAGCAGCTTCGGGGGGATGAGCGGGAGGTTCGGAGAGACCCAGTACTTC.

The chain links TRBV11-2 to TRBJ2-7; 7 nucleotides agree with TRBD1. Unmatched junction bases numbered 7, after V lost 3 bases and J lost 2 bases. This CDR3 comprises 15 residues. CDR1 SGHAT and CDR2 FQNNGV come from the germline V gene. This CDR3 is CASSFNTGETYEQYF. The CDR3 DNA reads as TGTGCCAGCAGCTTTAACACAGGGGAAACCTACGAGCAGTACTTC.

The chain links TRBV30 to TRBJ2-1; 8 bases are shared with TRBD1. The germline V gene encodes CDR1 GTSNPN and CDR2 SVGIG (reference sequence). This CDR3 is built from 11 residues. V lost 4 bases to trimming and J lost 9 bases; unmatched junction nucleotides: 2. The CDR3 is CAWTTGVEQFF. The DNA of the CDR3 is TGTGCCTGGACGACAGGGGTTGAGCAGTTCTTC. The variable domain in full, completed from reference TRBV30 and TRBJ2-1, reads SQTIHQWPATLVQPVGSPLSLECTVEGTSNPNLYWYRQAAGRGLQLLFYSVGIGQISSEVPQNLSASRPQDRQFILSSKKLLLSDSGFYLCAWTTGVEQFFGPGTRLTVL.

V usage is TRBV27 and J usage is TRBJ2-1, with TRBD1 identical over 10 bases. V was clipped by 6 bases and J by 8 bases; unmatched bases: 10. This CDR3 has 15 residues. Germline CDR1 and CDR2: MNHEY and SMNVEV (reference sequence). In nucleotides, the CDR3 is TGTGCCAGCAGAACGGGGACAGGGGCGTTCCATGAGCAGTTCTTC. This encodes CASRTGTGAFHEQFF.